This TCR beta chain was identified during a study of T cells in Graves' hyperthyroidism and ophthalmopathy. There were TCR beta CDR3 regions amplified from RNA transcripts. The TCR CDR3 first-round RT-PCR relied on the HTBI primer set. One entry per CDR3 protein, called by TCRdb with MiXCR from the multiplex PCR reads. The sample has around 360,000 distinct CDR3 sequences; roughly 15% are singletons. Germline V CDR1 and CDR2: SGDLS, YYNGEE. Trimming took off 3 bases at V and 7 bases at J, with 13 bases between the two ends. This CDR3 is 13 amino acids long. This clonotype came up a few times. The clonotype comes from a woman aged 60-75 years with Graves' ophthalmopathy. The sample was blood. The chain links TRBV9 to TRBJ1-1; possibly TRBD1 for D (5 bases). Here the CDR3 DNA reads TGTGCCAGCAGCGCGGGGCCGGATGGTGAAGCTTTCTTT. It yields the protein CASSAGPDGEAFF.